This T cell receptor beta chain was recovered during a study of shared clonotypes between healthy human individuals. Overall study findings and caveats: Blood was the only sampled material, and tissue repertoires likely differ. Clonotype sharing among the donors was expected to vary with sequencing depth.

Regarding this clone: Its antigen remains unidentified.

Germline V gene sequence: CDR1 SGDLS, CDR2 YYNGEE. The length of the CDR3 is 16 residues. Unmatched junction bases numbered 6, after V lost 3 bases and J lost 7 bases. TCRdb keeps only in-frame clones here, not all; method: immunoSEQ multiplex PCR. The sample contains about 2.2 million clones, about 94% of which appear only once. CD45RO-negative CD8 cells positively selected for CCR7 made up the naive population, which excluded terminally differentiated effector memory CD45RA+ cells. The sequence came from a man aged 18 to 29 in good health. Some clones in this sample may be carry-over from other donors' samples. This rearrangement joins TRBV9 to TRBJ2-1; 14 bases are shared with TRBD2. Sequences were obtained from naive CD8+ T cells from PBMCs. The CDR3 nucleotides are TGTGCCAGCAGCGGGACGGGGACTAGCGGGAGTAATGAGCAGTTCTTC. The encoded protein is CASSGTGTSGSNEQFF.